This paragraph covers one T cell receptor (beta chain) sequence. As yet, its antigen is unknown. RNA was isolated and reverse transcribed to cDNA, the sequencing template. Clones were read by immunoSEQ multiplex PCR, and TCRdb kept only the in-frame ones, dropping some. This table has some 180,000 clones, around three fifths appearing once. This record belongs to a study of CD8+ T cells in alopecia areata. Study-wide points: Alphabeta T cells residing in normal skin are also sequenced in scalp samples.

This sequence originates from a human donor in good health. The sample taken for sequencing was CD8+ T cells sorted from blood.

DNA for the CDR3: TGTGCCAGCAGTTTAGGCGGCCGGGGGTACGAGCAGTACTTC. Translating gives CASSLGGRGYEQYF. The chain has TRBV27 and TRBJ2-7; D possibly corresponds to TRBD2 (6 bases). The CDR3 extends over 14 amino acids. The germline V gene has CDR1 MNHEY and CDR2 SMNVEV (reference sequence). V lost 2 bases to trimming and J lost 4 bases, with 12 bases between them.